This passage covers 14 T cell receptor beta chains from one sample sequenced in a study of T cell repertoires in cytomegalovirus infection. TCRdb used MiXCR to reprocess the reads, holding one entry per CDR3 protein. Here the sample spans roughly 120,000 distinct CDR3 sequences, about 30% being singletons. No antigen is known for these receptors. Sequences were derived from CD8+ T cells from cultured PBMCs, sampled from culture after CMV antigen stimulation. Every receptor here comes from a human donor in good health (CMV status not recorded). Some clones in this sample may be carry-over from other donors' samples.

The chain links TRBV5-1 to TRBJ1-3, with D perhaps TRBD1 (5 bases). CDR3 length: 17 amino acids. V lost 6 bases and J 0 bases, leaving 19 bases between the germline ends. CDR1 and CDR2 from the germline V gene are SGHRS and YFSETQ. Here the CDR3 DNA reads TGCGCCAGCATGGAGGCACGGGGGTCGGTCTCTGGAAACACCATATATTTT. As protein: CASMEARGSVSGNTIYF.

The J gene is TRBJ2-5, the V gene TRBV27, with unresolved D. Deletions cut 3 bases from V and 0 bases from J, with 8 bases between. Per the germline V gene, CDR1 is MNHEY and CDR2 is SMNVEV (reference sequence). The CDR3 is 14 amino acids. The CDR3 DNA reads TGTGCCAGCAGTTTCGGGCCACACCAAGAGACCCAGTACTTC. Translation: CASSFGPHQETQYF.

A word on this clonotype: At one end the junction does not follow the germline gene, possibly because of a read error. The CDR3 coding sequence is TGTACCAGCAGTTTTAGGGAGATCCACGAGCAGTACTTC. Its protein is CTSSFREIHEQYF. The rearrangement joins TRBV28 to TRBJ2-7; D is perhaps TRBD2 (5 bases). The CDR3 spans 13 residues. The V gene's germline CDR1 is MDHEN and CDR2 SYDVKM.

V and J are TRBV7-6 and TRBJ2-7; the D gene is possibly TRBD2 (7 bases). This CDR3 spans 14 amino acids. Trimming pared 3 bases from V and 5 bases from J, leaving 14 bases between. Germline V gene sequence: CDR1 SGHVS, CDR2 FNYEAQ. CDR3 nucleotide sequence: TGTGCCAGCAGCTTGGGGGGGGGCCAGGACGAGCAGTACTTC. This codes for CASSLGGGQDEQYF.

This clonotype was seen a handful of times. V is TRBV6-6 and J is TRBJ1-1; D is ambiguous. With 7 bases removed from V and 3 bases from J, the gap between germline ends came to 18 bases. Germline V lookup: CDR1 MNHNY, CDR2 SVGAGI (reference sequence). The CDR3 sequence is 15 residues long. CDR3 sequence: CASTGQGIGDTEAFF. CDR3 DNA: TGTGCCAGCACCGGCCAAGGGATAGGAGACACTGAAGCTTTCTTT.

The chain joins TRBV6-1 to TRBJ2-7; D is undetermined. The ends were cut back, 2 bases at V and 3 bases at J, with 14 bases in the middle. Germline V CDR1 and CDR2: MNHNS, SASEGT. This CDR3 region has 15 residues. In DNA form, the CDR3 reads TGTGCCAGCAGTGAATTTGATATAGGAAACTACGAGCAGTACTTC. It yields the protein CASSEFDIGNYEQYF.

The V and J genes are TRBV2 and TRBJ1-4, with D tentatively TRBD1 (5 bases). Deletions cut 4 bases from V and 6 bases from J, with 9 bases between. The CDR3 runs 13 residues. Germline V gene sequence: CDR1 SNHLY, CDR2 FYNNEI. The DNA for the CDR3 is TGTGCCAGCAGTGGGGGGATTGATGAAAAACTGTTTTTT. Its translation is CASSGGIDEKLFF.

This clonotype has a count of ten or more. The chain uses TRBV7-2 and TRBJ1-1, with D unclear. V lost 3 bases, J lost 0 bases, and 11 bases lay in between. This CDR3 is 15 amino acids long. Germline assignment: CDR1 SGHTA and CDR2 FQGNSA. CDR3 nucleotides: TGTGCCAGCAGCTTGGAGGGAAGGTTGAACACTGAAGCTTTCTTT. Amino acid sequence: CASSLEGRLNTEAFF.

This clonotype was counted ten times or more. J is TRBJ2-1 and V is TRBV10-3; the D call may be TRBD1 or TRBD2 (6 bases each). V gave up 0 bases and J gave up 6 bases, with 18 bases separating them. Germline-derived CDR1 and CDR2 are ENHRY and SYGVKD. This CDR3 comprises 17 residues. Here the CDR3 reads CAISESMRGERFNEQFF. The CDR3 DNA reads as TGTGCCATCAGTGAGTCGATGAGGGGGGAGCGATTCAATGAGCAGTTCTTC.

This clonotype was counted only a few times. The chain is built from TRBV27 and TRBJ2-1, with 8 positions matching TRBD2. The CDR3 has 15 amino acids. Germline trimming cut 5 bases from V and 4 bases from J; bases unmatched to any gene: 7. Germline assignment: CDR1 MNHEY and CDR2 SMNVEV (reference sequence). CDR3 nucleotides: TGTGCCAGCAGTCCGTCGGGGGGGGGGTACAATGAGCAGTTCTTC. Translation gives CASSPSGGGYNEQFF.

The CDR3 spells CASSPPENNEQFF. The CDR3 DNA sequence: TGCGCCAGCAGCCCCCCGGAGAACAATGAGCAGTTCTTC. V is TRBV4-1 and J is TRBJ2-1; D unresolved. The germline gives CDR1 MGHRA, CDR2 YSYEKL. This CDR3 contains 13 residues. V lost 4 bases and J lost 5, with 9 bases in between.

The chain links TRBV11-2 to TRBJ1-1; D remains unclear. Between the trimmed V and J ends, which lost 4 bases and 7 bases, there was a span of 19 bases. The CDR3 contains 15 residues. Germline CDR1 SGHAT, CDR2 FQNNGV. The CDR3 nucleotides are TGTGCCAGCAGCTACTGGTCCGACCCCCCACGTGAAGCTTTCTTT. It translates to CASSYWSDPPREAFF.

This clonotype was seen more than once but under ten times. The chain has TRBV2 and TRBJ1-5; no firm D call. In germline, CDR1 is SNHLY, CDR2 FYNNEI. V dropped 2 bases and J dropped 0 bases, with 11 bases sitting between them. The CDR3 spans 16 residues. The CDR3 here is CASSEQPFYSNQPQHF. The DNA of the CDR3 is TGTGCCAGCAGTGAACAGCCTTTTTATAGCAATCAGCCCCAGCATTTT.

V usage is TRBV7-8 and J usage is TRBJ2-3, with D unresolved. Germline CDR1 reads SGHVS; CDR2 reads FQNEAQ. Trimming took off 1 base at V and 6 bases at J, with 8 bases between the two ends. The CDR3 length is 13 residues. CDR3 in DNA: TGTGCCAGCAGCTTAGAGGGATGGGATACGCAGTATTTT. This translates into CASSLEGWDTQYF.